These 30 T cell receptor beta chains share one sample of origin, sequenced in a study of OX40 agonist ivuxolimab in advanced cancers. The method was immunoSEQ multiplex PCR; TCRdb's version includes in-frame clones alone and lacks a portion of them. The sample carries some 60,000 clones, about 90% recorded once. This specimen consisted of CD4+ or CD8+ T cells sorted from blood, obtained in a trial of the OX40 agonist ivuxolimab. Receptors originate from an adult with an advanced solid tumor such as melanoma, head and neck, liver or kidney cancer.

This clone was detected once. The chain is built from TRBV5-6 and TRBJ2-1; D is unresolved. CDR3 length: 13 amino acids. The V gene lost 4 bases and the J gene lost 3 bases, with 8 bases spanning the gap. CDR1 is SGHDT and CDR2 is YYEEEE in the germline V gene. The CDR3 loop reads CASSPVSYNEQFF. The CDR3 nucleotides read TGTGCCAGCAGCCCGGTGAGCTACAATGAGCAGTTCTTC. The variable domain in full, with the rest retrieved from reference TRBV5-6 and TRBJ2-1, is DAGVTQSPTHLIKTRGQQVTLRCSPKSGHDTVSWYQQALGQGPQFIFQYYEEEERQRGNFPDRFSGHQFPNYSSELNVNALLLGDSALYLCASSPVSYNEQFFGPGTRLTVL.

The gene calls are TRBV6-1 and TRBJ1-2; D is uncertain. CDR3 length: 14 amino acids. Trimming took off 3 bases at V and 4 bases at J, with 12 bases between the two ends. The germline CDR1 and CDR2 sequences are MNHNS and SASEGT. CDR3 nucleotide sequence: TGTGCCAGCAGTGACGCGGGCGAAGGCTATGGCTACACCTTC. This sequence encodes CASSDAGEGYGYTF.

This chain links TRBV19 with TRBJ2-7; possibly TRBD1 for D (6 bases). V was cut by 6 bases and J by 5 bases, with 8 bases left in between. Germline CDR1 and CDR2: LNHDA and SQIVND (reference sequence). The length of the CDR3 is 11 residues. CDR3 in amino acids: CASRQGHEQYF. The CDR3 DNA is TGTGCCAGTAGACAGGGTCACGAGCAGTACTTC.

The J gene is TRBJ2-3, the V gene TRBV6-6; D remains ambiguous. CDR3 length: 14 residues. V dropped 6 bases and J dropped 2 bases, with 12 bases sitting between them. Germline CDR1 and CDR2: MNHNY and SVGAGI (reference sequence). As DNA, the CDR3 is TGTGCCAGCAGATCACATGACATCACAGATACGCAGTATTTT. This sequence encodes CASRSHDITDTQYF.

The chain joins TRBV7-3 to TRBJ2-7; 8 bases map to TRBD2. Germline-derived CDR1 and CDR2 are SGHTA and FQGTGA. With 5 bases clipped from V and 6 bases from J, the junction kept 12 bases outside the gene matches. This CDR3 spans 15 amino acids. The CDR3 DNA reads TGTGCCAGCAGCACGACTAGCGTCGAACCAGGCGAGCAGTACTTC. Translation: CASSTTSVEPGEQYF.

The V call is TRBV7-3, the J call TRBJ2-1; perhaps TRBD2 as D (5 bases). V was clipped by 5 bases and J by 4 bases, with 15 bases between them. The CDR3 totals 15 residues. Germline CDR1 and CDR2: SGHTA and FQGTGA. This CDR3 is CASSLGLFPYNEQFF. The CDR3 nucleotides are TGTGCCAGCAGCCTCGGACTCTTTCCTTACAATGAGCAGTTCTTC.

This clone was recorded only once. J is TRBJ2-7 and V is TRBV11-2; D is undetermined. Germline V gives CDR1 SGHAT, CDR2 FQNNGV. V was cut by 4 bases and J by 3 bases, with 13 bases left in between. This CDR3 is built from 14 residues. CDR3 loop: CASSSIGLNYEQYF. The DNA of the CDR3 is TGTGCCAGCAGCTCAATCGGATTGAACTACGAGCAGTACTTC.

CDR3 DNA: TGTGCCAGCAGCCCCGGGGACAGGGGATGGAGAGGCTACACCTTC. Translated: CASSPGDRGWRGYTF. The gene calls are TRBV4-2 and TRBJ1-2; TRBD1 aligns across 10 bases. Unmatched junction bases numbered 10, after V lost 4 bases and J lost 8 bases. The CDR3 covers 15 residues. Per germline, CDR1 LGHNA and CDR2 YNFKEQ.

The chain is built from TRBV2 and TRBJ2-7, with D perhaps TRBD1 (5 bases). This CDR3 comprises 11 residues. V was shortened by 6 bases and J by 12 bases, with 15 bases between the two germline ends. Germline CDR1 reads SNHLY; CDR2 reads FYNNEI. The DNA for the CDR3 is TGTGCCAGCAGGGGGCACACGGGCGCGTACTTC. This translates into CASRGHTGAYF.

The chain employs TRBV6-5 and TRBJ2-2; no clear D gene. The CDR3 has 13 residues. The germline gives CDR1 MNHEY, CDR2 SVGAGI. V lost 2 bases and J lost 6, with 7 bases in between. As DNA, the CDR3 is TGTGCCAGCAGTTACCTGGGTCCCGGGGAGCTGTTTTTT. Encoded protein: CASSYLGPGELFF.

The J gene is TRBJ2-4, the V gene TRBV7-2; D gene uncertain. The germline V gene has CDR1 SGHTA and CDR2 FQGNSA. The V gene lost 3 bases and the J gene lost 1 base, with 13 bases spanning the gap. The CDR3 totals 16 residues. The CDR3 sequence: CASSFGPVRAKNIQYF. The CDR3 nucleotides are TGTGCCAGCAGCTTTGGGCCCGTTAGGGCCAAAAACATTCAGTACTTC.

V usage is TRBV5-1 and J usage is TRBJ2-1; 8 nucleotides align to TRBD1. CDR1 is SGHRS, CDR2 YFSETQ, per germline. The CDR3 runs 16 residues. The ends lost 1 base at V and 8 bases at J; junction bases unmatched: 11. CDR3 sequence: CASSLLPGQVRDEQFF. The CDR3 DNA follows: TGCGCCAGCAGCTTGCTTCCGGGACAGGTTAGGGATGAGCAGTTCTTC.

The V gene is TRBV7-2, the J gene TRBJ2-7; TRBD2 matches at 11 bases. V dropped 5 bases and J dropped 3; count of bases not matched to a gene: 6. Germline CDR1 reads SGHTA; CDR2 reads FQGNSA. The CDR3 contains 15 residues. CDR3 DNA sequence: TGTGCCAGCAGCCTATGGACTAGCGGGTACTACGAGCAGTACTTC. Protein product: CASSLWTSGYYEQYF.

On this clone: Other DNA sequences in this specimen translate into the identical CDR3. CDR3 protein: CASSPPGRADTQYF. CDR3 bases: TGTGCCAGCTCACCACCAGGGAGGGCAGATACGCAGTATTTT. This chain links TRBV18 with TRBJ2-3; TRBD2 agrees at 7 bases. CDR3 length: 14 amino acids. Germline assignment: CDR1 KGHSH and CDR2 LQKENI. With V trimmed by 0 bases and J by 4 bases, 1 base remained unmatched. The full variable domain, with the rest looked up from reference TRBV18 and TRBJ2-3, is NAGVMQNPRHLVRRRGQEARLRCSPMKGHSHVYWYRQLPEEGLKFMVYLQKENIIDESGMPKERFSAEFPKEGPSILRIQQVVRGDSAAYFCASSPPGRADTQYFGPGTRLTVL.

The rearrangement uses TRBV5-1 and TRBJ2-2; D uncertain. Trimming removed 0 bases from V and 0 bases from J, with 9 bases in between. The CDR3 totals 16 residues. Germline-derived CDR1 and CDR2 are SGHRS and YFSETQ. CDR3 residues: CASSLAQHANTGELFF. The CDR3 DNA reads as TGCGCCAGCAGCTTGGCCCAACACGCGAACACCGGGGAGCTGTTTTTT.

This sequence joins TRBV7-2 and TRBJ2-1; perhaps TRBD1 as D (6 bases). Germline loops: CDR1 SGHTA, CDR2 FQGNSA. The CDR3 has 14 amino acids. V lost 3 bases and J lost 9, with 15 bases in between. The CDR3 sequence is CASSFFGQTGEQFF. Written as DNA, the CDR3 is TGTGCCAGCAGCTTCTTCGGACAGACCGGTGAGCAGTTCTTC. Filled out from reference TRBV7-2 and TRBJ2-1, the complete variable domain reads GAGVSQSPSNKVTEKGKDVELRCDPISGHTALYWYRQSLGQGLEFLIYFQGNSAPDKSGLPSDRFSAERTGGSVSTLTIQRTQQEDSAVYLCASSFFGQTGEQFFGPGTRLTVL.

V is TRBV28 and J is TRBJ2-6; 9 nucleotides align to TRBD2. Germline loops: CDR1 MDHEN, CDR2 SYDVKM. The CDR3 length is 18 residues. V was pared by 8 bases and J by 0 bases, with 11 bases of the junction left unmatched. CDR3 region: CASRRGGTSNSGANVLTF. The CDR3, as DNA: TGTGCCAGCCGGCGGGGGGGCACGTCAAACTCTGGGGCCAACGTCCTGACTTTC.

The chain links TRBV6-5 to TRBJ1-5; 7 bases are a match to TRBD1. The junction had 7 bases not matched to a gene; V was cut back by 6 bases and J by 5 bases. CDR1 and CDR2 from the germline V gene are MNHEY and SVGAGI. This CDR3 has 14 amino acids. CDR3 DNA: TGTGCCAGCAGACGGACAGGAGTAGATCAGCCCCAGCATTTT. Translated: CASRRTGVDQPQHF.

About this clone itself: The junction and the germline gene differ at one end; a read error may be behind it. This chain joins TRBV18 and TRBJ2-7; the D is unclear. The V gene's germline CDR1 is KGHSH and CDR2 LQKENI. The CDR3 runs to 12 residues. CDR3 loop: CASSPPAIYELF. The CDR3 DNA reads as TGTGCCAGCTCACCACCGGCCATCTACGAGCTTTTC.

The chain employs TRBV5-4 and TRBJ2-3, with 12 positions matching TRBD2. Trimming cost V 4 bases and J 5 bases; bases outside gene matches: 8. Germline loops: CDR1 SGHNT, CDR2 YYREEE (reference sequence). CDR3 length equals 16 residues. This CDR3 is CASSLRLAGVGDTQYF. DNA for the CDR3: TGTGCCAGCAGCCTCCGACTAGCGGGAGTGGGAGATACGCAGTATTTT. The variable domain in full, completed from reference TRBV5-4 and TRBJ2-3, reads ETGVTQSPTHLIKTRGQQVTLRCSSQSGHNTVSWYQQALGQGPQFIFQYYREEENGRGNFPPRFSGLQFPNYSSELNVNALELDDSALYLCASSLRLAGVGDTQYFGPGTRLTVL.

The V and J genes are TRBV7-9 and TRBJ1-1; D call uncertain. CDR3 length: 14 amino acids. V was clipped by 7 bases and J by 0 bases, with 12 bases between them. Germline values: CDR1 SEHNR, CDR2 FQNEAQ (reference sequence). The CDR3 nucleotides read TGTGCCAGCACGACCGGTGGGCTGAACACTGAAGCTTTCTTT. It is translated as CASTTGGLNTEAFF.

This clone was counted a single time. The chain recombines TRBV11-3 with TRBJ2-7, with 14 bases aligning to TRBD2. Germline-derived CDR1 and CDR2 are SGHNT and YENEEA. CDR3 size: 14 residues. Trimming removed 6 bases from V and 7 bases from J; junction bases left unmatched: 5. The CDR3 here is CASSPGLAGGEQYF. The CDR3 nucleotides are TGTGCCAGCAGTCCCGGACTAGCGGGAGGAGAGCAGTACTTC.

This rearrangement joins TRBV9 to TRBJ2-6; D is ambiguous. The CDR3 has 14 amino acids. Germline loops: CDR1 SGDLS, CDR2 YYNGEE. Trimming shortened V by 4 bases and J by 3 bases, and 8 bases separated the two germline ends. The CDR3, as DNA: TGTGCCAGCAGCATCGTAGGTGGGGCCAACGTCCTGACTTTC. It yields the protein CASSIVGGANVLTF.

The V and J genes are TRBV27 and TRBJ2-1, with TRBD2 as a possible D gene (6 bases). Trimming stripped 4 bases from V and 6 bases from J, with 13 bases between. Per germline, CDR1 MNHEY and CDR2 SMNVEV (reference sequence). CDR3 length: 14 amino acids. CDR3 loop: CASSSTGTRNEQFF. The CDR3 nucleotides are TGTGCCAGCAGTTCTACCGGGACTCGCAATGAGCAGTTCTTC.

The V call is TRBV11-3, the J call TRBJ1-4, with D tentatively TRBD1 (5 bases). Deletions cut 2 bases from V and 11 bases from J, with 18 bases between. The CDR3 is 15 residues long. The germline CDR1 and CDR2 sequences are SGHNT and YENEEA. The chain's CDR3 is CASSLFRGIIEKLFF. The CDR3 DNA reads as TGTGCCAGCAGCTTATTTCGGGGCATAATCGAGAAACTGTTTTTT.

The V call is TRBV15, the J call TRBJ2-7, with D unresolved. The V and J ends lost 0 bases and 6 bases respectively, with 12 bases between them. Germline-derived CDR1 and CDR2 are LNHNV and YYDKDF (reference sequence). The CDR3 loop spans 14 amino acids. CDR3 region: CATSRDRPGGEQYF. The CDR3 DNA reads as TGTGCCACCAGCAGAGATCGGCCAGGTGGCGAGCAGTACTTC.

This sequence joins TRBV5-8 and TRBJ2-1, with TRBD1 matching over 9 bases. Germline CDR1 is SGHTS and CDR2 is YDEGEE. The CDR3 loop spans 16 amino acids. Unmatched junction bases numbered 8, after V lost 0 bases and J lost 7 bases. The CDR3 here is CASSLGGTGTENEQFF. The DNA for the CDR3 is TGTGCCAGCAGCTTGGGTGGGACAGGGACAGAGAATGAGCAGTTCTTC.

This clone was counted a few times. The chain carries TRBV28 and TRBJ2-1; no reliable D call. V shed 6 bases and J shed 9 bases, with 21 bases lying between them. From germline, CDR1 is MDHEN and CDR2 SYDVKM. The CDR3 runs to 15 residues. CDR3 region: CASSLVQTPTSEQFF. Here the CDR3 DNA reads TGTGCCAGCAGCCTTGTACAAACTCCTACAAGTGAGCAGTTCTTC.

The CDR3 protein is CASSWSGGVQETQYF. The DNA of the CDR3 is TGTGCCAGCAGTTGGTCGGGGGGAGTTCAAGAGACCCAGTACTTC. The chain has TRBV6-6 and TRBJ2-5; 7 nucleotides match TRBD2. The V gene end was trimmed by 4 bases and the J gene end by 2 bases; junction bases not matched to a gene: 7. In germline, CDR1 is MNHNY, CDR2 SVGAGI (reference sequence). This CDR3 region has 15 residues.

CDR3 region: CASSQEGQGGYGYTF. CDR3 DNA sequence: TGCGCCAGCAGCCAAGAGGGACAGGGTGGCTATGGCTACACCTTC. The chain couples TRBV4-3 to TRBJ1-2, with 9 bases lining up with TRBD1. The CDR3 totals 15 residues. The germline gives CDR1 LGHNA, CDR2 YSLEER. The V and J ends lost 0 bases and 4 bases, in that order; junction bases with no gene match: 3.